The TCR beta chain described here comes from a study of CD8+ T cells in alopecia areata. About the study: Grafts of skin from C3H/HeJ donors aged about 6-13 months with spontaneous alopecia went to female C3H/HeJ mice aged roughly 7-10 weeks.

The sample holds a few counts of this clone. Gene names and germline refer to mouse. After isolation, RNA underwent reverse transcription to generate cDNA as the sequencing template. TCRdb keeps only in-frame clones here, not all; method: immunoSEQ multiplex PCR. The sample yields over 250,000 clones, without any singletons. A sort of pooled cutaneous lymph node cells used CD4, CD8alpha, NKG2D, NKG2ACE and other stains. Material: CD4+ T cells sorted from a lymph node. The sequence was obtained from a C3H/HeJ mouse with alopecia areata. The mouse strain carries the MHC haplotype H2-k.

The CDR3 bases that were read are TGTGCCAGCAGCCAAGAGGGGGGGAAGGACTCC. Translated: CASSQEGGKDS. The entire CDR3 protein reads CASSQEGGKDSDYTF. The chain recombines TRBV5 with TRBJ1-2; a weak D match, TRBD1 (5 bases). The observed sequence ends 4 residues before the CDR3 terminus, with the missing tail filled in from the germline J gene. Germline V gene data show CDR1 as LGHNA and CDR2 as YNLKQL (reference sequence). CDR3 length equals 15 residues. Trimming stripped 0 bases from V and 3 bases from J, with 11 bases between.